This TCR beta chain was recovered during a study of OX40 agonist ivuxolimab in advanced cancers. Profiled with immunoSEQ multiplex PCR; TCRdb holds only in-frame clones, not every one. The sample lists about 41,000 clones, 85% seen once, with 2.5% to 3% in the top ten. The CDR3 runs to 16 residues. Per germline, CDR1 MDHEN and CDR2 SYDVKM. Trimming left V 4 bases short and J 1 base short, with 16 bases between. The chain uses TRBV28 and TRBJ1-2; no reliable D call. The sequencing here drew on CD4+ or CD8+ T cells sorted from blood, taken in a trial of the OX40 agonist ivuxolimab. This TCR was recovered from an adult with an advanced solid tumor such as melanoma, head and neck, liver or kidney cancer. CDR3 sequence: CASSSAQIQVNYGYTF. The CDR3 region has the DNA TGTGCCAGCAGTTCCGCGCAGATACAAGTTAACTATGGCTACACCTTC.